This T cell receptor beta chain appears in the sequencing data of a study of blood T cell repertoires in COVID-19. About the study: Researchers got acute and convalescent COVID-19 samples from the United States, Italy and Spain. Sources were T cells, B-cell-depleted T cells, or PBMCs; the material itself was cDNA or gDNA.

Per the study methods: The authors estimated nucleated cell counts from reference gene primer amplification. Assay used: immunoSEQ multiplex PCR; TCRdb lists only in-frame clones, some missing. The V and J calls and clone size are taken from that table; D and trimming were inferred from the DNA. The repertoire consists of about 220,000 clones, with 80% to 90% occurring once and the leading ten covering 5.1%. This TCR was recovered from a woman aged 60 to 75 who had recovered from COVID-19. The sequenced material came from peripheral blood.

The CDR3 DNA sequence: TGTGCCAGCAGCCAGCTAGGGACAGGGGGAGTGGGGAACACTGAAGCTTTCTTT. This translates into CASSQLGTGGVGNTEAFF. The rearrangement uses TRBV7-6 and TRBJ1-1; 11 bases align to TRBD1. The CDR3 contains 18 residues. Trimming took 5 bases from V and 1 from J; bases not matched to a gene: 12. Germline CDR1 reads SGHVS; CDR2 reads FNYEAQ.